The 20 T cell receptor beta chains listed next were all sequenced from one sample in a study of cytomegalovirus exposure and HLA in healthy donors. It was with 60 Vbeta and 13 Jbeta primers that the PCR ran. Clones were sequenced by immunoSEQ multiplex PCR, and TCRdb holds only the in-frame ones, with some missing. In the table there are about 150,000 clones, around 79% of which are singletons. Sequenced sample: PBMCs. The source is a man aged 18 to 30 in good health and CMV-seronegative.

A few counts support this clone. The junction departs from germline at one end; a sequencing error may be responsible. DNA for the CDR3: TGCAGCGTCGAAGCGACAGGGGGCCTGAACATTCAGTACTTC. Translating gives CSVEATGGLNIQYF. This chain uses TRBV29-1 with TRBJ2-4; 10 bases fit TRBD1. Germline-derived CDR1 and CDR2 are SQVTM and ANQGSEA. The CDR3 sequence is 14 residues long.

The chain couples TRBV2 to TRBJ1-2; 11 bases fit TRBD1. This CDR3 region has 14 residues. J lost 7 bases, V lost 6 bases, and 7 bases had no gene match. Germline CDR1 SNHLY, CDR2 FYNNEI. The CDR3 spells CASRLDRGLSGYTF. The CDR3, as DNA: TGTGCCAGCAGACTGGACAGGGGGCTGTCTGGCTACACCTTC.

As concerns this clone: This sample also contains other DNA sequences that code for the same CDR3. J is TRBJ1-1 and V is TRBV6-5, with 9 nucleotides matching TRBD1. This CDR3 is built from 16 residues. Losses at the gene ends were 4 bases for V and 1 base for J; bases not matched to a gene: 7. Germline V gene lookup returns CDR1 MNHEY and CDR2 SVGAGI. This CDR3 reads CASSWNIQGANTEAFF. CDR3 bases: TGTGCCAGCAGTTGGAATATACAGGGGGCGAACACTGAAGCTTTCTTT.

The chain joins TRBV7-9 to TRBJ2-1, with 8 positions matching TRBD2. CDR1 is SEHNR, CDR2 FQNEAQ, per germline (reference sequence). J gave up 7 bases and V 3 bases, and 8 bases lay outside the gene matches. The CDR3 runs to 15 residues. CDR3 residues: CASSFVERGYNEQFF. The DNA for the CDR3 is TGTGCCAGCAGCTTTGTCGAGCGGGGGTATAATGAGCAGTTCTTC.

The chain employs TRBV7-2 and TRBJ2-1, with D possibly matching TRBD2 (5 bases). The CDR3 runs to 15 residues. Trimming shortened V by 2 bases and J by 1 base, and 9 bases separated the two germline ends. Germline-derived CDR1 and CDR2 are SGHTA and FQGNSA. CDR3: CASSLLAASYNEQFF. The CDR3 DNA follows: TGTGCCAGCAGCTTACTAGCCGCATCCTACAATGAGCAGTTCTTC.

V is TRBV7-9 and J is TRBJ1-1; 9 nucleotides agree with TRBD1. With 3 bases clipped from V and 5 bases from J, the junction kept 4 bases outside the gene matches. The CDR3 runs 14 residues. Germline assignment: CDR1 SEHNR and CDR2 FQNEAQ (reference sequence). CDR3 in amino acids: CASSFGQGRTEAFF. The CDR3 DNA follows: TGTGCCAGCAGCTTTGGACAGGGGAGGACTGAAGCTTTCTTT.

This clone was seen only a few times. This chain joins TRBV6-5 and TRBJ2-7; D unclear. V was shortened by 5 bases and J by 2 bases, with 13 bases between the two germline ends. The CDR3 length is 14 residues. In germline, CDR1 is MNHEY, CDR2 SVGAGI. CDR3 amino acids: CASSDQEGAYEQYF. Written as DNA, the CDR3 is TGTGCCAGCAGTGACCAAGAAGGAGCCTACGAGCAGTACTTC.

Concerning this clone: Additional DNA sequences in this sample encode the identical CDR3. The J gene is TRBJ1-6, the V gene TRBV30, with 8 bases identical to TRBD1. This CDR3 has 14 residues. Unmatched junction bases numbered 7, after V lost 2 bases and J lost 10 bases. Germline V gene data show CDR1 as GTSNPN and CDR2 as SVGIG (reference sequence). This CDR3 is CAWSQGQGESPLHF. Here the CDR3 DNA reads TGTGCCTGGAGTCAAGGACAGGGAGAGTCACCCCTCCACTTT.

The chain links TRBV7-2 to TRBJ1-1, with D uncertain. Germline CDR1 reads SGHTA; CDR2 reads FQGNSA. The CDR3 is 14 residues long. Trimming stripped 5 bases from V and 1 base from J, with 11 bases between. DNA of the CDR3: TGTGCCAGCAGCCCAATTCTAGGGAACACTGAAGCTTTCTTT. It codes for CASSPILGNTEAFF.

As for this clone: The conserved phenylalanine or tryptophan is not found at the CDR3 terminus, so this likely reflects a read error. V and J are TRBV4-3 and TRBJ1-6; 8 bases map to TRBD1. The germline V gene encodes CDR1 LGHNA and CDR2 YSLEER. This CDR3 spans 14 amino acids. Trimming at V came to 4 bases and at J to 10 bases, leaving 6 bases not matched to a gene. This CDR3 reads CASSPATGVSPLHL. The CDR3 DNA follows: TGCGCCAGCAGCCCCGCGACAGGGGTCTCACCCCTCCACCTT.

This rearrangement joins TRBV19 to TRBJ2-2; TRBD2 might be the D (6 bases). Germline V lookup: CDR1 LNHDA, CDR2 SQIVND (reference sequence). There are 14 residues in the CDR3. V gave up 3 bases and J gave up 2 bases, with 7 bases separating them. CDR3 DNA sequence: TGTGCCAGTAGTATCGGGGGTAACACCGGGGAGCTGTTTTTT. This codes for CASSIGGNTGELFF.

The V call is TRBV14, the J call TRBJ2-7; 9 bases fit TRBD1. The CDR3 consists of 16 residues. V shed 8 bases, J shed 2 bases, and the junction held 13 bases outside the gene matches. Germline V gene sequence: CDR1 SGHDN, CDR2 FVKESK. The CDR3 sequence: CASYPWYGQGTYEQYV. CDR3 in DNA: TGTGCCAGCTACCCGTGGTACGGACAGGGGACCTACGAGCAGTACGTC.

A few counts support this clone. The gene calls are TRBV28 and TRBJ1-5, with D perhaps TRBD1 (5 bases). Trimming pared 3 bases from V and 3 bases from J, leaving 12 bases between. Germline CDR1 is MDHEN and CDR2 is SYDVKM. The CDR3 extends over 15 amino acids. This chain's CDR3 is CASSLRGLFNQPQHF. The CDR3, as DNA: TGTGCCAGCAGTTTGAGGGGACTGTTCAATCAGCCCCAGCATTTT.

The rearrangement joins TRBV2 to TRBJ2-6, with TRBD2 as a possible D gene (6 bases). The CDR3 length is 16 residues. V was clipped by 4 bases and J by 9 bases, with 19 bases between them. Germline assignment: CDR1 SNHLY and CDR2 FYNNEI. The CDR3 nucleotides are TGTGCCAGCAGTGGCGCCCAACCCAGGGAGGTCAACGTCCTGACTTTC. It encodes CASSGAQPREVNVLTF. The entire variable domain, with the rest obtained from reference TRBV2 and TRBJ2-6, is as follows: EPEVTQTPSHQVTQMGQEVILRCVPISNHLYFYWYRQILGQKVEFLVSFYNNEISEKSEIFDDQFSVERPDGSNFTLKIRSTKLEDSAMYFCASSGAQPREVNVLTFGAGSRLTVL.

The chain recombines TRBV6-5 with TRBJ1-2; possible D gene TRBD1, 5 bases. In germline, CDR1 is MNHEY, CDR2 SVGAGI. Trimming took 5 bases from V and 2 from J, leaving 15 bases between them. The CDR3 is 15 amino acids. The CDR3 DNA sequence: TGTGCCAGCAGTGGCCCCCGGCAGGGAAACTATGGCTACACCTTC. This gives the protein CASSGPRQGNYGYTF.

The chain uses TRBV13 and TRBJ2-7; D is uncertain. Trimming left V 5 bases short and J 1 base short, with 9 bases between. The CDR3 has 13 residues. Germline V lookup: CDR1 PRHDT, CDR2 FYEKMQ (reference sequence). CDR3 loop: CASSLYRSYEQYV. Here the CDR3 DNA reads TGTGCCAGCAGCCTTTACAGATCCTACGAGCAGTACGTC.

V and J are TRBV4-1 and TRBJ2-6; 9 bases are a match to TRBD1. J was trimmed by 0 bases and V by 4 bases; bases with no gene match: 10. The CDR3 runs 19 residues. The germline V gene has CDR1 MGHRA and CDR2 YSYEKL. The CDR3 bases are TGCGCCAGCAGCCCCCGCAGGACAGGGGAGGACTCTGGGGCCAACGTCCTGACTTTC. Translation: CASSPRRTGEDSGANVLTF.

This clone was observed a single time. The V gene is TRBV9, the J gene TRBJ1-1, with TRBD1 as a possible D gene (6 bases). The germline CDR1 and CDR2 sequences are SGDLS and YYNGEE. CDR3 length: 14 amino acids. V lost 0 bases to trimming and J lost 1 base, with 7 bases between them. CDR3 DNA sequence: TGTGCCAGCAGCGTAGCGGACAGGAACACTGAAGCTTTCTTT. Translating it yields CASSVADRNTEAFF.

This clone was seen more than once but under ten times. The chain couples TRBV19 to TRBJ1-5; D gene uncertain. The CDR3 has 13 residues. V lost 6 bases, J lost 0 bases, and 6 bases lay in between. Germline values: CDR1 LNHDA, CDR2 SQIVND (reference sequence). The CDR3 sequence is CASSRVSNQPQHF. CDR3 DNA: TGTGCCAGTAGCCGAGTTAGCAATCAGCCCCAGCATTTT. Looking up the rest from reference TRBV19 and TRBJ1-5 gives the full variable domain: DGGITQSPKYLFRKEGQNVTLSCEQNLNHDAMYWYRQDPGQGLRLIYYSQIVNDFQKGDIAEGYSVSREKKESFPLTVTSAQKNPTAFYLCASSRVSNQPQHFGDGTRLSIL.

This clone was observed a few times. The CDR3 nucleotides read TGTGCCAGCAGTTTGGTGGGTCTAGCGGAGAACACCGGGGAGCTGTTTTTT. It specifies CASSLVGLAENTGELFF. The chain is built from TRBV28 and TRBJ2-2, with 7 bases fitting TRBD2. The CDR3 is 17 amino acids. Germline CDR1 and CDR2: MDHEN and SYDVKM. V lost 3 bases and J lost 1; bases outside the gene matches: 8.